Listed here are 27 T cell receptor beta chains from one sample, sequenced in a study of T-cell memory formation after mild COVID-19. TCRdb redid the calling of the 5' RACE reads with MiXCR, one entry per CDR3 protein. This repertoire shows some 200,000 distinct CDR3 sequences, roughly 23% found once; its top ten account for roughly 23%. The sequenced sample consisted of PBMCs or a T cell subset sorted from them (not recorded which). The receptors derive from an adult woman who had mild COVID-19 (a few samples of this study predate the infection). Cell type and time point are not known.

V gene TRBV29-1 combines with J gene TRBJ2-2; 7 bases fit TRBD1. J lost 5 bases, V lost 4 bases, and 4 bases had no gene match. Per the germline V gene, CDR1 is SQVTM and CDR2 is ANQGSEA. This CDR3 region has 13 residues. CDR3 coding DNA: TGCAGCGTTGGGGACAGTGGAACCGGGGAGCTGTTTTTT. The encoded protein is CSVGDSGTGELFF.

The sample holds a few counts of this clonotype. The J gene is TRBJ2-1, the V gene TRBV4-1; 8 bases are a match to TRBD1. Trimming took 1 base from V and 4 from J; bases not matched to a gene: 3. The CDR3 runs 15 residues. CDR1 is MGHRA, CDR2 YSYEKL, per germline. The CDR3 sequence is CASSQGTGPYNEQFF. CDR3 coding DNA: TGCGCCAGCAGCCAAGGGACAGGGCCGTACAATGAGCAGTTCTTC.

The rearrangement links TRBV28 to TRBJ2-5; TRBD1 agrees at 9 bases. The CDR3 has 15 residues. CDR1 is MDHEN, CDR2 SYDVKM, per germline. Trimming took 4 bases from V and 5 from J; bases not matched to a gene: 8. The CDR3 region is CASSSRDRVTETQYF. The CDR3 DNA is TGTGCCAGCAGTTCCCGGGACAGGGTTACCGAGACCCAGTACTTC.

This clonotype was counted a single time. The chain combines TRBV13 with TRBJ2-5; TRBD2 matches at 7 bases. The germline V gene encodes CDR1 PRHDT and CDR2 FYEKMQ (reference sequence). With V trimmed by 5 bases and J by 4 bases, 10 bases remained unmatched. This CDR3 has 15 amino acids. CDR3 coding DNA: TGTGCCAGCAGCCAACGGGAGGACCCGATAGAGACCCAGTACTTC. Translating it yields CASSQREDPIETQYF.

The V and J genes are TRBV5-1 and TRBJ2-7; TRBD1 is a possible D gene (5 bases). Deletions cut 4 bases from V and 2 bases from J, with 13 bases between. Germline V gene data show CDR1 as SGHRS and CDR2 as YFSETQ. This CDR3 spans 14 amino acids. CDR3 nucleotides: TGCGCCAGCAGCGGGGCGACCCATACCTACGAGCAGTACTTC. Translated: CASSGATHTYEQYF. Drawing the rest from reference TRBV5-1 and TRBJ2-7, the complete variable domain is KAGVTQTPRYLIKTRGQQVTLSCSPISGHRSVSWYQQTPGQGLQFLFEYFSETQRNKGNFPGRFSGRQFSNSRSEMNVSTLELGDSALYLCASSGATHTYEQYFGPGTRLTVT.

A few counts support this clonotype. The rearrangement uses TRBV12-3 or TRBV12-4 and TRBJ2-5; 13 positions agree with TRBD2. Unmatched junction bases numbered 14, after V lost 6 bases and J lost 4 bases. The CDR3 length is 18 residues. CDR3 sequence reads: CASRRGLAGEGVRETQYF. Here the CDR3 DNA reads TGTGCCAGCAGACGCGGACTAGCGGGAGAAGGAGTGAGAGAGACCCAGTACTTC.

This clonotype occurred a few times. The chain employs TRBV27 and TRBJ1-5; no clear D gene. Trimming removed 2 bases at V and 0 bases at J, with 8 bases between. The CDR3 sequence is 15 residues long. Germline V gene data show CDR1 as MNHEY and CDR2 as SMNVEV (reference sequence). The CDR3 DNA follows: TGTGCCAGCAGTTTAGACGGGAGTAGCAATCAGCCCCAGCATTTT. It translates to CASSLDGSSNQPQHF.

The sample holds a few counts of this clonotype. The rearrangement links TRBV4-1 to TRBJ1-5; D gene uncertain. The germline V and J ends were trimmed by 1 base and 6 bases, with 25 bases remaining between them. CDR1 is MGHRA and CDR2 is YSYEKL in the germline V gene. The CDR3 has 19 amino acids. CDR3 sequence reads: CASSQASSWSKASLQPQHF. For the CDR3, the DNA is TGCGCCAGCAGCCAAGCATCGTCCTGGTCCAAGGCTTCCCTTCAGCCCCAGCATTTT.

J is TRBJ2-7 and V is TRBV30; no definite D call. This CDR3 is built from 12 residues. Germline CDR1 is GTSNPN and CDR2 is SVGIG (reference sequence). V dropped 2 bases and J dropped 2 bases, with 7 bases sitting between them. CDR3 sequence: CAWSPGAYEQYF. CDR3 sequence (DNA): TGTGCCTGGAGTCCCGGCGCCTACGAGCAGTACTTC.

The chain has TRBV7-9 and TRBJ2-7, with 7 nucleotides matching TRBD2. This CDR3 is built from 13 residues. With 7 bases clipped from V and 4 bases from J, the junction kept 7 bases outside the gene matches. CDR1 is SEHNR, CDR2 FQNEAQ, per germline (reference sequence). The DNA of the CDR3 is TGTGCCAGCAACGGGGGAGGGCTGTACGAGCAGTACTTC. Its protein product is CASNGGGLYEQYF.

The chain recombines TRBV19 with TRBJ1-1, with TRBD1 matching 7 bases. V dropped 3 bases and J dropped 3; count of bases not matched to a gene: 4. The length of the CDR3 is 14 residues. Germline V gives CDR1 LNHDA, CDR2 SQIVND (reference sequence). The CDR3 sequence: CASSIEGAYTEAFF. CDR3 coding DNA: TGTGCCAGTAGTATTGAGGGGGCCTACACTGAAGCTTTCTTT. The variable domain in full, completed from reference TRBV19 and TRBJ1-1, reads DGGITQSPKYLFRKEGQNVTLSCEQNLNHDAMYWYRQDPGQGLRLIYYSQIVNDFQKGDIAEGYSVSREKKESFPLTVTSAQKNPTAFYLCASSIEGAYTEAFFGQGTRLTVV.

The rearrangement links TRBV5-1 to TRBJ2-3; TRBD2 agrees at 10 bases. This CDR3 has 16 residues. Germline CDR1 and CDR2: SGHRS and YFSETQ. V dropped 1 base and J dropped 5; count of bases not matched to a gene: 7. In DNA form, the CDR3 reads TGCGCCAGCAGCTTGCCCAGCGGGGGGGCGGGAGATACGCAGTATTTT. Translated, it gives CASSLPSGGAGDTQYF.

The genes are TRBV4-3 and TRBJ2-5, with TRBD2 identical over 7 bases. The V segment lost 1 base and the J segment 3 bases; nucleotides outside the gene matches: 11. The germline gives CDR1 LGHNA, CDR2 YSLEER. The CDR3 covers 17 residues. In DNA form, the CDR3 reads TGCGCCAGCAGCCAAGCGCTCTCGAGGGGAGGGGAAGAGACCCAGTACTTC. It translates to CASSQALSRGGEETQYF.

In this sample, this clonotype turned up a few times. The rearrangement links TRBV6-1 to TRBJ1-4, with a tentative D call TRBD1 (5 bases). Trimming cost V 2 bases and J 4 bases, with 11 bases left between them. This CDR3 comprises 15 residues. Germline V gene lookup returns CDR1 MNHNS and CDR2 SASEGT. The CDR3 spells CASSESGPVNEKLFF. CDR3 coding DNA: TGTGCCAGCAGTGAATCGGGACCGGTTAATGAAAAACTGTTTTTT.

The chain couples TRBV4-1 to TRBJ2-1, with a possible D match to TRBD1 (6 bases). V was clipped by 4 bases and J by 10 bases, with 14 bases between them. The CDR3 totals 13 residues. CDR1 is MGHRA and CDR2 is YSYEKL in the germline V gene. The CDR3 region is CASSRVIQGEQFF. The DNA for the CDR3 is TGCGCCAGCAGCCGAGTCATTCAGGGGGAGCAGTTCTTC.

For the CDR3, the DNA is TGTGCCAGCAGTTACTCCCAGGGGACTGGCGAGCAGTACTTC. Protein: CASSYSQGTGEQYF. V usage is TRBV6-6 and J usage is TRBJ2-7; tentatively, D is TRBD1 or TRBD2 (6 bases each). The CDR3 contains 14 residues. Germline CDR1 MNHNY, CDR2 SVGAGI (reference sequence). Between the trimmed V and J ends, which lost 0 bases and 6 bases, there was a span of 12 bases.

There are a few counts of this clonotype. The chain employs TRBV27 and TRBJ1-5; the match to TRBD1 covers 10 bases. The CDR3 consists of 15 residues. CDR1 and CDR2 from the germline V gene are MNHEY and SMNVEV (reference sequence). Germline trimming cut 2 bases from V and 5 bases from J; bases unmatched to any gene: 3. In nucleotides, the CDR3 is TGTGCCAGCAGTTTAGGGACAGGGGCTTATCAGCCCCAGCATTTT. Residues: CASSLGTGAYQPQHF.

The chain carries TRBV24-1 and TRBJ1-5, with a possible D match to TRBD1 (6 bases). Trimming pared 4 bases from V and 2 bases from J, leaving 14 bases between. CDR3 size: 16 residues. Germline CDR1 reads KGHDR; CDR2 reads SFDVKD. DNA for the CDR3: TGTGCCACCAGTGACAGAAGGGGGGGAGGCAATCAGCCCCAGCATTTT. Translation: CATSDRRGGGNQPQHF.

This clonotype was detected many times. This rearrangement joins TRBV20-1 to TRBJ2-2; 9 bases align to TRBD1. This CDR3 is 15 amino acids long. Per germline, CDR1 DFQATT and CDR2 SNEGSKA (reference sequence). The ends lost 0 bases at V and 3 bases at J; junction bases unmatched: 2. CDR3 in amino acids: CSARDGDRDTGELFF. In DNA, the CDR3 is TGCAGTGCTAGAGATGGGGACAGGGACACCGGGGAGCTGTTTTTT.

This clonotype has a handful of counts. This chain connects TRBV5-6 to TRBJ2-5; 7 bases agree with TRBD1. V was clipped by 0 bases and J by 5 bases; unmatched bases: 7. This CDR3 has 15 residues. Germline V gives CDR1 SGHDT, CDR2 YYEEEE. The CDR3 loop is CASSLAAGGRETQYF. CDR3 nucleotides: TGTGCCAGCAGCTTGGCGGCAGGGGGACGGGAGACCCAGTACTTC. The variable domain in full, with the rest retrieved from reference TRBV5-6 and TRBJ2-5, is DAGVTQSPTHLIKTRGQQVTLRCSPKSGHDTVSWYQQALGQGPQFIFQYYEEEERQRGNFPDRFSGHQFPNYSSELNVNALLLGDSALYLCASSLAAGGRETQYFGPGTRLLVL.

The genes are TRBV6-6 and TRBJ2-3; 9 bases are a match to TRBD1. The V gene's germline CDR1 is MNHNY and CDR2 SVGAGI (reference sequence). With 6 bases clipped from V and 3 bases from J, the junction kept 4 bases outside the gene matches. This CDR3 has 14 residues. CDR3 sequence reads: CASRKTGGTDTQYF. CDR3 DNA sequence: TGTGCCAGCAGGAAGACAGGGGGGACAGATACGCAGTATTTT.

This clonotype occurred a few times. The CDR3 DNA sequence: TGTGCCAGCAGTGAAGAAACAGGGGGCTTGGACGAGCAGTACTTC. This encodes CASSEETGGLDEQYF. The V call is TRBV6-1, the J call TRBJ2-7; the match to TRBD1 covers 9 bases. With 1 base clipped from V and 5 bases from J, the junction kept 6 bases outside the gene matches. CDR1 and CDR2 (germline): MNHNS, SASEGT. This CDR3 spans 15 amino acids.

The chain joins TRBV29-1 to TRBJ2-2, with no clear D. Germline CDR1 reads SQVTM; CDR2 reads ANQGSEA. CDR3 size: 12 residues. Trimming shortened V by 8 bases and J by 5 bases, and 12 bases separated the two germline ends. CDR3 sequence (DNA): TGCAGCATTATAGGGCGGACCGGGGAGCTGTTTTTT. Translated: CSIIGRTGELFF.

The rearrangement uses TRBV12-3 or TRBV12-4 and TRBJ1-1; 8 nucleotides align to TRBD1. CDR3 length equals 15 residues. V was clipped by 3 bases and J by 6 bases; unmatched bases: 9. DNA of the CDR3: TGTGCCAGCAGTTTGCAGGGGGCGCGATCGTCTGAAGCTTTCTTT. It is translated as CASSLQGARSSEAFF.

This clonotype was detected a few times. The chain carries TRBV5-6 and TRBJ2-1; possibly TRBD1 for D (6 bases). CDR3 length equals 12 residues. V dropped 1 base and J dropped 14 bases, with 13 bases sitting between them. The germline V gene has CDR1 SGHDT and CDR2 YYEEEE. The CDR3 sequence is CASSLLQGWKFF. CDR3 in DNA: TGTGCCAGCAGCTTGCTACAGGGATGGAAGTTCTTC.

This clonotype was counted only a few times. The chain is built from TRBV29-1 and TRBJ2-1; a weak D match, TRBD2 (6 bases). V lost 3 bases, J lost 8 bases, and 11 bases lay in between. The CDR3 consists of 12 residues. Germline V CDR1 and CDR2: SQVTM, ANQGSEA. The CDR3 reads CSVEISGYEQFF. The CDR3 nucleotides read TGCAGCGTTGAGATTAGCGGCTATGAGCAGTTCTTC.

The sample holds a few counts of this clonotype. The rearrangement uses TRBV20-1 and TRBJ1-1; TRBD1 is a possible D gene (6 bases). V lost 3 bases, J lost 3 bases, and 20 bases lay in between. The V gene's germline CDR1 is DFQATT and CDR2 SNEGSKA (reference sequence). This CDR3 is 16 amino acids long. CDR3 sequence: CSASVLKRDIDTEAFF. CDR3 nucleotides: TGCAGTGCTAGCGTCTTAAAGCGGGACATCGACACTGAAGCTTTCTTT.